Listed here are 10 T cell receptor beta chains from one sample, sequenced in a study of PD-1 blockade in classical Hodgkin lymphoma. Every patient relapsed after autologous stem cell transplantation, and brentuximab vedotin exposure varied. The study purified CD4+ T cells from thawed PBMCs using magnetic negative selection. Assay used: immunoSEQ multiplex PCR; TCRdb lists only in-frame clones, some missing. The sample has 30,000 or so clones; 90% are singletons. Sequenced here: CD4+ T cells from blood, sampled at baseline. These receptors were collected from a human donor with classical Hodgkin lymphoma.

V usage is TRBV5-1 and J usage is TRBJ1-1, with 7 bases that match TRBD1. Germline trimming cut 4 bases from V and 2 bases from J; bases unmatched to any gene: 5. This CDR3 has 14 amino acids. CDR1 and CDR2 from the germline V gene are SGHRS and YFSETQ. CDR3 sequence: CASSQGQVNTEAFF. As DNA, the CDR3 is TGCGCCAGCAGCCAAGGACAGGTCAACACTGAAGCTTTCTTT. Complete variable domain (other parts from reference TRBV5-1 and TRBJ1-1): KAGVTQTPRYLIKTRGQQVTLSCSPISGHRSVSWYQQTPGQGLQFLFEYFSETQRNKGNFPGRFSGRQFSNSRSEMNVSTLELGDSALYLCASSQGQVNTEAFFGQGTRLTVV.

The J gene is TRBJ2-1, the V gene TRBV28; the match to TRBD2 covers 16 bases. Per germline, CDR1 MDHEN and CDR2 SYDVKM. V shed 5 bases, J shed 9 bases, and the junction held 10 bases outside the gene matches. The CDR3 covers 17 residues. CDR3 protein: CASSQGLAGGSFFEQFF. DNA for the CDR3: TGTGCCAGCAGTCAGGGACTAGCGGGAGGGTCTTTTTTTGAGCAGTTCTTC.

The chain employs TRBV19 and TRBJ1-1, with 9 bases identical to TRBD1. This CDR3 contains 15 residues. CDR1 is LNHDA, CDR2 SQIVND, per germline (reference sequence). The V gene end was trimmed by 5 bases and the J gene end by 10 bases; junction bases not matched to a gene: 14. CDR3 in amino acids: CASSSGQGSSEGAFF. The CDR3 bases are TGTGCCAGTAGTTCAGGACAGGGGTCATCCGAGGGAGCTTTCTTT.

The chain employs TRBV5-1 and TRBJ2-2, with TRBD2 identical over 13 bases. With V trimmed by 0 bases and J by 5 bases, 1 base remained unmatched. The CDR3 is 16 amino acids. The germline CDR1 and CDR2 sequences are SGHRS and YFSETQ. The CDR3 region is CASSLGLAGGTGELFF. In DNA, the CDR3 is TGCGCCAGCAGCTTGGGACTAGCGGGAGGAACCGGGGAGCTGTTTTTT.

The chain uses TRBV29-1 and TRBJ1-3, with TRBD1 matching 8 bases. The CDR3 loop spans 16 amino acids. V shed 3 bases, J shed 3 bases, and the junction held 10 bases outside the gene matches. Germline V CDR1 and CDR2: SQVTM, ANQGSEA. CDR3 bases: TGCAGCGTTGATTTTACAGGGGGTTTGAGTGGAAACACCATATATTTT. It yields the protein CSVDFTGGLSGNTIYF.

The V and J genes are TRBV30 and TRBJ2-3, with 14 nucleotides matching TRBD2. The J segment lost 2 bases and the V segment lost 2 bases, leaving 9 bases of the junction unmatched. The CDR3 extends over 18 amino acids. Looked up from germline, CDR1 is GTSNPN and CDR2 is SVGIG (reference sequence). CDR3 DNA: TGTGCCTGGAGTTTTCCGGGACTAGCGGGAGTCTACACAGATACGCAGTATTTT. Encoded protein: CAWSFPGLAGVYTDTQYF.

The chain's CDR3 is CARDYEGEKLFF. CDR3 bases: TGTGCCAGAGATTATGAGGGTGAAAAACTGTTTTTT. The V and J genes are TRBV30 and TRBJ1-4; D remains ambiguous. V lost 8 bases and J 7 bases, leaving 14 bases between the germline ends. CDR3 length equals 12 residues. Germline V gives CDR1 GTSNPN, CDR2 SVGIG (reference sequence). Full variable domain (remainder filled in from reference TRBV30 and TRBJ1-4): SQTIHQWPATLVQPVGSPLSLECTVEGTSNPNLYWYRQAAGRGLQLLFYSVGIGQISSEVPQNLSASRPQDRQFILSSKKLLLSDSGFYLCARDYEGEKLFFGSGTQLSVL.

The J gene is TRBJ2-1, the V gene TRBV7-9; TRBD2 aligns across 12 bases. Looked up from germline, CDR1 is SEHNR and CDR2 is FQNEAQ (reference sequence). The trim removed 3 bases at V and 10 bases at J, leaving 7 bases unmatched. This CDR3 comprises 15 residues. CDR3: CASSFLTSGSREQFF. The CDR3 nucleotides are TGTGCCAGCAGCTTCCTGACTAGCGGGAGCAGGGAGCAGTTCTTC.

CDR3 residues: CASNHRDTTYEQYF. For the CDR3, the DNA is TGTGCCAGCAACCACCGGGACACGACCTACGAGCAGTACTTC. This chain uses TRBV28 with TRBJ2-7; D is possibly TRBD1 (6 bases). The CDR3 sequence is 14 residues long. Germline V lookup: CDR1 MDHEN, CDR2 SYDVKM. Deletions cut 7 bases from V and 2 bases from J, with 15 bases between.

The chain links TRBV7-3 to TRBJ2-1; 7 bases agree with TRBD2. The CDR3 has 15 amino acids. Per the germline V gene, CDR1 is SGHTA and CDR2 is FQGTGA. V lost 1 base to trimming and J lost 3 bases; unmatched junction nucleotides: 3. DNA for the CDR3: TGTGCCAGCAGCTTAATAGCGGGTCTCTACAATGAGCAGTTCTTC. Translation: CASSLIAGLYNEQFF. Variable domain in full (rest from reference TRBV7-3 and TRBJ2-1): GAGVSQTPSNKVTEKGKYVELRCDPISGHTALYWYRQSLGQGPEFLIYFQGTGAADDSGLPNDRFFAVRPEGSVSTLKIQRTERGDSAVYLCASSLIAGLYNEQFFGPGTRLTVL.